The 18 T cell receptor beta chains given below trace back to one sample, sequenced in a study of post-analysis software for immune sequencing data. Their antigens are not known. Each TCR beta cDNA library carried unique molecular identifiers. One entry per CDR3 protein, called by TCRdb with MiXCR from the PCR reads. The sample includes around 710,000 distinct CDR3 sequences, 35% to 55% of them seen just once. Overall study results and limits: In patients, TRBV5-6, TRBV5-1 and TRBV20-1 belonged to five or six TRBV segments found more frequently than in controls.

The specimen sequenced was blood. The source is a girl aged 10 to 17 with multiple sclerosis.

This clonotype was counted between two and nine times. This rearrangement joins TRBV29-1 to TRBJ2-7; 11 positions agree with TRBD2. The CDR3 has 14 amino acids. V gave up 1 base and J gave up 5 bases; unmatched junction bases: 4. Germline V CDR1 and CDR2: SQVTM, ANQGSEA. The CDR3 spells CSVEGPLAGDEQYF. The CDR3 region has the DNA TGCAGCGTTGAAGGGCCACTAGCGGGAGACGAGCAGTACTTC.

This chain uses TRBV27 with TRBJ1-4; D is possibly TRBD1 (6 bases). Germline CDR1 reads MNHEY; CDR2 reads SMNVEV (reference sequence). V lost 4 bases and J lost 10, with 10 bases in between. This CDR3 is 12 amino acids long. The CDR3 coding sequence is TGTGCCAGCAGTTCCACGACAGGAAAACTGTTTTTT. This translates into CASSSTTGKLFF.

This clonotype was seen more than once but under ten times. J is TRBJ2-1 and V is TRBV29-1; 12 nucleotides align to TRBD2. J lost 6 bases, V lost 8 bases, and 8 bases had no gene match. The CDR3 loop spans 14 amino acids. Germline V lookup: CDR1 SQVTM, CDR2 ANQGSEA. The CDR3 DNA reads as TGCAGCATCGCTAGCGGGAGGGGGCTCAATGAGCAGTTCTTC. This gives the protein CSIASGRGLNEQFF.

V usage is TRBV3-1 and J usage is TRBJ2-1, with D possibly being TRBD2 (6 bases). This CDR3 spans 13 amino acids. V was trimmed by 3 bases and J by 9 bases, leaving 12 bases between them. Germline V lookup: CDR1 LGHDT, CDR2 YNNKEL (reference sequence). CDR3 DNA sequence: TGTGCCAGCAGCCAGGGGGGTAAGGTTGAGCAGTTCTTC. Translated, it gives CASSQGGKVEQFF.

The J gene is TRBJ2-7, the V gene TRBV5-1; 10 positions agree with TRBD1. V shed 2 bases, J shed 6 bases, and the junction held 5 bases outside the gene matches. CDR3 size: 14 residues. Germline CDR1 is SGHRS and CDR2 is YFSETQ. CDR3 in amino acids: CASSFDRGRVEQYF. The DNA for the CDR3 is TGCGCCAGCAGCTTCGACAGGGGGCGGGTCGAGCAGTACTTC.

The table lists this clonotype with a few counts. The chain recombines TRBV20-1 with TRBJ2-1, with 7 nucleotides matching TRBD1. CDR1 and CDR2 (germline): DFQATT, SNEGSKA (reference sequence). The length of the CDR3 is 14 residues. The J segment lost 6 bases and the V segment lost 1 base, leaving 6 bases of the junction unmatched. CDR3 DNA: TGCAGTGCTAGAGTTACGGGACAGAGCAATGAGCAGTTCTTC. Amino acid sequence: CSARVTGQSNEQFF.

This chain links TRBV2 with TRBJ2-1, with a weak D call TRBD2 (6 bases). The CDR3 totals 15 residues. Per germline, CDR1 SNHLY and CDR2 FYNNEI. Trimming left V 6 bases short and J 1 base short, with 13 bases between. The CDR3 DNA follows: TGTGCCAGCAGGTCCCGGGGGTCTTCCTACAATGAGCAGTTCTTC. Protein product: CASRSRGSSYNEQFF.

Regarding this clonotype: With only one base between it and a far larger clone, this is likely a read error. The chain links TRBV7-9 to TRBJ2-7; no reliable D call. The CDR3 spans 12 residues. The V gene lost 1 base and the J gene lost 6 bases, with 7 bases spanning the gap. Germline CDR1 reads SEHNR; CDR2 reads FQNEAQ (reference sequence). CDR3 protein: CASSLVGFEQYF. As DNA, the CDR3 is TGTGCCAGCAGCTTAGTGGGGTTCGAGCAGTACTTC.

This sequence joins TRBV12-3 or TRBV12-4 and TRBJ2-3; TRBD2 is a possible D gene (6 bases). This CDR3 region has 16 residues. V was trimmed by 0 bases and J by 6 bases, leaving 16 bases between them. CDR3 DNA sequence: TGTGCCAGCAGTTTAGCTCCCCCGGGGGTAGGGGATACGCAGTATTTT. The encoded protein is CASSLAPPGVGDTQYF.

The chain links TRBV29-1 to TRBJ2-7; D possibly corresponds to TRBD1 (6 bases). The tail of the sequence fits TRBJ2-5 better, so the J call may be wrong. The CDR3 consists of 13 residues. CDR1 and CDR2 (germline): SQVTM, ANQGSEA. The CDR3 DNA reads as TGCAGCGTCTCCGGGACACCAGGCGAGACCCAGTACTTC. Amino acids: CSVSGTPGETQYF.

The DNA for the CDR3 is TGTGCCAGCAGCTTAGCGCAGGTATCTGGGGCCAACGTCCTGACTTTC. Amino acid sequence: CASSLAQVSGANVLTF. This chain joins TRBV7-9 and TRBJ2-6; D gene ambiguous. Germline V gene sequence: CDR1 SEHNR, CDR2 FQNEAQ (reference sequence). The V gene lost 0 bases and the J gene lost 1 base, with 7 bases spanning the gap. The CDR3 is 16 residues long.

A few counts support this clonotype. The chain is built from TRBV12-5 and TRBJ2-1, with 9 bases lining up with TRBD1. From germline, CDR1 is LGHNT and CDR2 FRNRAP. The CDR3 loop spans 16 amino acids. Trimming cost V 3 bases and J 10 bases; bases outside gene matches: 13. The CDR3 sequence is CASGFSRDREPGEQFF. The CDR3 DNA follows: TGTGCTAGTGGTTTTAGCCGGGACAGGGAGCCCGGGGAGCAGTTCTTC.

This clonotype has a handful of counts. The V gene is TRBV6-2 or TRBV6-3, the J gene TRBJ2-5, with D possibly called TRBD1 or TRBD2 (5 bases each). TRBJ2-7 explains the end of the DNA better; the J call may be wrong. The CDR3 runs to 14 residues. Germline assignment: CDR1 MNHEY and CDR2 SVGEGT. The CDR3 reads CASSYPGAHAEQYF. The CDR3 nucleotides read TGTGCCAGCAGTTACCCCGGGGCGCACGCCGAGCAGTACTTC.

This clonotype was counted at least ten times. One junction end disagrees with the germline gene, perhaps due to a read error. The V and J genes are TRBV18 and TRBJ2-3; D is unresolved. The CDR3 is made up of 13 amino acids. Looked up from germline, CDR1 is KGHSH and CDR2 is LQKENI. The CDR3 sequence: CASSPTSTDTQYF. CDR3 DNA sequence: TGCGCCAGCAGCCCAACTAGCACAGATACGCAGTATTTT.

The CDR3 coding sequence is TGTGCCAGCAGCTGGGGGGCTAATGAAAAACTGTTTTTT. Translation gives CASSWGANEKLFF. This chain joins TRBV27 and TRBJ1-4; D is perhaps TRBD1 (5 bases). The CDR3 runs to 13 residues. Trimming shortened V by 6 bases and J by 3 bases, and 8 bases separated the two germline ends. In germline, CDR1 is MNHEY, CDR2 SMNVEV (reference sequence).

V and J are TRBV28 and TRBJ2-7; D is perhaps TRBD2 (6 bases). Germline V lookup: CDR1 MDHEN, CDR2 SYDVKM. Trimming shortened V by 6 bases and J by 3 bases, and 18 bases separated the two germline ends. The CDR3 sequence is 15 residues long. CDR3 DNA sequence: TGTGCCAGCAGAACCCGGGACTCGGCCCTCTACGAGCAGTACTTC. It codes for CASRTRDSALYEQYF. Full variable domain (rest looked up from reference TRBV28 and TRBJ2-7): DVKVTQSSRYLVKRTGEKVFLECVQDMDHENMFWYRQDPGLGLRLIYFSYDVKMKEKGDIPEGYSVSREKKERFSLILESASTNQTSMYLCASRTRDSALYEQYFGPGTRLTVT.

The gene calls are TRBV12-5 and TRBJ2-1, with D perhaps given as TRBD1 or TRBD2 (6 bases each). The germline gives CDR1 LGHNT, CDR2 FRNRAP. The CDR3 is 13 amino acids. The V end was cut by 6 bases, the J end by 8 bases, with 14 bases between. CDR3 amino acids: CASGAGGHDEQFF. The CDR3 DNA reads TGTGCTAGTGGGGCCGGGGGCCACGATGAGCAGTTCTTC.

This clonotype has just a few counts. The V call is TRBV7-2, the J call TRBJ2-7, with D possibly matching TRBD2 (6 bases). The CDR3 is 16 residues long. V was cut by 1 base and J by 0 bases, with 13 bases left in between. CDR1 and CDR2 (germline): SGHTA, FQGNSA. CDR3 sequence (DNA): TGTGCCAGCAGCTTAGATGGGGCGGGGTTCTCCTACGAGCAGTACTTC. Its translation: CASSLDGAGFSYEQYF.